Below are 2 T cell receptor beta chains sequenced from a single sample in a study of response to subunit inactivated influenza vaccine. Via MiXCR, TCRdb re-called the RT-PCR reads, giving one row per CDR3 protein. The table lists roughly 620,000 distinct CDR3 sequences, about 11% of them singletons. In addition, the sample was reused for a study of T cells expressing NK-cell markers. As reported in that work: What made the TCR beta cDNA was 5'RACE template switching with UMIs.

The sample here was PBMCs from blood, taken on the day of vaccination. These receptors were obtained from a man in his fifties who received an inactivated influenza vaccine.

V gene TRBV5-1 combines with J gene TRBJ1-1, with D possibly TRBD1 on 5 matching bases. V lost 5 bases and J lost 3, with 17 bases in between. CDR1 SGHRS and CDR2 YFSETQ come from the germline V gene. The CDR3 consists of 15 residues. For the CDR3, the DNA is TGCGCCAGCAGTCCTGGGGCACGGGTTGACACTGAAGCTTTCTTT. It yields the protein CASSPGARVDTEAFF.

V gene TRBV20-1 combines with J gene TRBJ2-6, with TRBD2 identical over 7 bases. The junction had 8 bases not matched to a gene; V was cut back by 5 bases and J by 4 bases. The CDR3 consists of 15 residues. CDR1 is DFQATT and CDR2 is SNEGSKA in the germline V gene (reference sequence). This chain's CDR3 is CSADLGGEGANVLTF. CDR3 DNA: TGCAGTGCTGACTTGGGAGGGGAAGGGGCCAACGTCCTGACTTTC.